The clone carrying this T cell receptor (beta chain) was recorded at least ten times. What it binds is unknown. The data belong to a study of neurological immune-mediated disorders. General study results and limits: The multiple sclerosis repertoire cluster was associated with no clinical or MRI feature. Whereas HTLV-1-associated myelopathy showed the most TCR clonal expansion, multiple sclerosis showed the least, with levels below those of healthy controls.

The CDR3 covers 15 residues. Unmatched junction bases numbered 6, after V lost 2 bases and J lost 4 bases. Germline CDR1 and CDR2: MRHNA and SNTAGT. With 10-nucleotide random UMIs included, cDNA was synthesized by 5'RACE. In TCRdb, the 5' RACE reads were re-called with MiXCR into one record per CDR3 protein. The sample shows just under 60,000 distinct CDR3 sequences, 2% to 3% of them seen only once. Sequences were obtained from PBMCs. This clonotype was obtained from a man between 50 and 59 years old with multiple sclerosis. The chain combines TRBV6-4 with TRBJ2-3, with 7 bases matching TRBD1. The CDR3 nucleotides are TGTGCCAGCAGTGACGGGGAGACAGGGCCAGATACGCAGTATTTT. Residues: CASSDGETGPDTQYF.